This entry concerns a single T cell receptor (beta chain). Its specificity is not known. The data are from a study of cytomegalovirus exposure and HLA in healthy donors. Study-wide background: The platform used for the roughly 130 validation repertoires matched that of the approximately 620 first-cohort repertoires, a later analysis reported.

General study results and limits: Reportedly, diagnosis of cytomegalovirus status by the classifier showed high specificity and sensitivity.

The germline V gene encodes CDR1 SGHAT and CDR2 FQDESV (reference sequence). J was trimmed by 3 bases and V by 4 bases; bases with no gene match: 5. The CDR3 is made up of 15 amino acids. The method was immunoSEQ multiplex PCR; TCRdb's version includes in-frame clones alone and lacks a portion of them. This table has roughly 250,000 clones, around 89% appearing once. The receptor was isolated from a woman aged 18-29 years in good health and CMV-seronegative. The chain joins TRBV11-1 to TRBJ1-2; the match to TRBD1 covers 10 bases. Specimen: PBMCs. CDR3 sequence: CASSSGQGVDYGYTF. The DNA of the CDR3 is TGTGCCAGCAGCTCCGGACAGGGGGTGGACTATGGCTACACCTTC.